The entry below describes one T cell receptor (beta chain). Its antigen is currently unknown. There was relapse after autologous stem cell transplantation in every patient, and there was variation in brentuximab vedotin exposure. Patients' outcomes at their best amounted to complete response, partial response or progressive disease. Trimming removed 3 bases from V and 4 bases from J, with 13 bases in between. Germline loops: CDR1 KGHSH, CDR2 LQKENI. The CDR3 spans 14 residues. Produced via immunoSEQ multiplex PCR; TCRdb's table is partial and in-frame only. The data show approximately 25,000 clones, roughly 79% seen once. This sample is drawn from a study of PD-1 blockade in classical Hodgkin lymphoma. General study findings and limits: At C4D1, TCR diversity had climbed significantly for CD4+ cells, though not for CD8+ cells. Those patients who began receiving nivolumab less than 1 year after ASCT had lower diversity, and they were excluded.

The sequence was obtained from a human donor with classical Hodgkin lymphoma. The chain links TRBV18 to TRBJ2-7, with TRBD2 as a possible D gene (6 bases). The sequenced sample was peripheral blood mononuclear cells (PBMCs), obtained before the second cycle of nivolumab. CDR3 DNA: TGTGCCAGCTCACCCCCGGGAGAACGTTACGAGCAGTACTTC. This sequence encodes CASSPPGERYEQYF.